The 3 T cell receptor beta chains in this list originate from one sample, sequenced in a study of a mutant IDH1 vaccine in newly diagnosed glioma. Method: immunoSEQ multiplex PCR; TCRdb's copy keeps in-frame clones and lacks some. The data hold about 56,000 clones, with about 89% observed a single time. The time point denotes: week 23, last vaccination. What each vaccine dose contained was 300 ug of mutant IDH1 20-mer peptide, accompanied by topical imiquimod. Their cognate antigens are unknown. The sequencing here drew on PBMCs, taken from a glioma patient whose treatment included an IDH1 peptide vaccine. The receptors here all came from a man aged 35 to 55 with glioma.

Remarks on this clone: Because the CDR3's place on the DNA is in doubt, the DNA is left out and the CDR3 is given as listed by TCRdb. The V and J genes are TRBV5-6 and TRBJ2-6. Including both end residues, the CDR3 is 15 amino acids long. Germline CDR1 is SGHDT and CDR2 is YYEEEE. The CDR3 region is CASSTSTRGANVLTF.

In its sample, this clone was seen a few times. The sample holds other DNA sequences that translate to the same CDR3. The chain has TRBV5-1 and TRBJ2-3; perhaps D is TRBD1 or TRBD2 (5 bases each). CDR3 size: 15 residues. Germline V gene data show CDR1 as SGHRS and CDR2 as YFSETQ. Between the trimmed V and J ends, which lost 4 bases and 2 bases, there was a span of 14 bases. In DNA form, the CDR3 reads TGCGCCAGCAGCGGGGGTCGCGGGCCCACAGATACGCAGTATTTT. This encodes CASSGGRGPTDTQYF.

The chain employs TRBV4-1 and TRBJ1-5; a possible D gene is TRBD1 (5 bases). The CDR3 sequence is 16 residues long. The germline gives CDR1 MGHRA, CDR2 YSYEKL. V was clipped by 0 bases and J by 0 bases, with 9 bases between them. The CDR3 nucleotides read TGCGCCAGCAGCCAAGACGGGGGTTATAGCAATCAGCCCCAGCATTTT. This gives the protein CASSQDGGYSNQPQHF.